A single sample is the source of the 16 T cell receptor beta chains below, sequenced in a study of blood T cell repertoires in COVID-19 (dated by TCRdb to the early 2020s). The method was the immunoSEQ multiplex PCR assay. TCRdb holds this immuneACCESS table with in-frame rearrangements only. Some clones are missing; in checked studies, unresolved V genes explain under half, and the rest has no known cause. Within this sample are 45,000 to 55,000 clones, with 70% to 90% of them counted one time only. The ten largest make up approximately 5.3% of the sample. Source material: peripheral blood. Receptors were obtained from a human donor in a cohort sampled during active COVID-19.

The CDR3 protein is CASSFQANTGELFF. Written as DNA, the CDR3 is TGCGCCAGCAGTTTCCAGGCGAACACCGGGGAGCTGTTTTTT. This sequence joins TRBV5-1 and TRBJ2-2; D ambiguous. The germline gives CDR1 SGHRS, CDR2 YFSETQ. V lost 5 bases, J lost 0 bases, and 8 bases lay in between. CDR3 length equals 14 residues.

The chain is built from TRBV2 and TRBJ2-7; D gene uncertain. CDR3 length: 12 residues. CDR1 SNHLY and CDR2 FYNNEI come from the germline V gene. The V end lost 8 bases, the J end lost 0 bases, and 8 bases lay between the germline ends. The CDR3 region is CASGQNSYEQYF. The CDR3 bases are TGTGCCAGCGGCCAAAACTCCTACGAGCAGTACTTC.

J is TRBJ1-1 and V is TRBV7-6; D unresolved. The CDR3 runs 14 residues. Per the germline V gene, CDR1 is SGHVS and CDR2 is FNYEAQ. V was pared by 5 bases and J by 1 base, with 11 bases between. The CDR3 coding sequence is TGTGCCAGCAGCCCAGGTTTAGGGAACACTGAAGCTTTCTTT. The encoded protein is CASSPGLGNTEAFF.

The J gene is TRBJ1-2, the V gene TRBV4-3, with a weak D call TRBD1 (6 bases). CDR3 size: 14 residues. V lost 3 bases and J lost 2, with 10 bases in between. The germline V gene has CDR1 LGHNA and CDR2 YSLEER. CDR3 in amino acids: CASSHVDSNYGYTF. CDR3 sequence (DNA): TGCGCCAGCAGCCACGTGGACAGCAACTATGGCTACACCTTC.

The V call is TRBV7-3, the J call TRBJ2-1, with TRBD2 matching 8 bases. The CDR3 is made up of 16 amino acids. Per germline, CDR1 SGHTA and CDR2 FQGTGA. The ends lost 2 bases at V and 1 base at J; junction bases unmatched: 4. In DNA, the CDR3 is TGTGCCAGCAGCTTACTAGGACTAGCATCCTACAATGAGCAGTTCTTC. Translating gives CASSLLGLASYNEQFF.

J is TRBJ1-4 and V is TRBV6-2 or TRBV6-3; D not resolved. Germline V lookup: CDR1 MNHEY, CDR2 SVGEGT. With 5 bases removed from V and 6 bases from J, the gap between germline ends came to 7 bases. The length of the CDR3 is 12 residues. The CDR3 region is CASSPTDEKLFF. The CDR3 coding sequence is TGTGCCAGCAGTCCCACGGATGAAAAACTGTTTTTT.

This chain uses TRBV27 with TRBJ2-1; D perhaps matches TRBD1 (6 bases). CDR1 is MNHEY, CDR2 SMNVEV, per germline (reference sequence). V gave up 5 bases and J gave up 5 bases, with 13 bases separating them. The CDR3 is made up of 14 amino acids. The chain's CDR3 is CASSDRDMNNEQFF. The DNA of the CDR3 is TGTGCCAGCAGTGACCGGGACATGAACAATGAGCAGTTCTTC.

V and J are TRBV19 and TRBJ2-2; D not resolved. The CDR3 is made up of 14 amino acids. Germline CDR1 and CDR2: LNHDA and SQIVND (reference sequence). V lost 3 bases to trimming and J lost 2 bases, with 7 bases between them. CDR3 residues: CASSMAVNTGELFF. In DNA, the CDR3 is TGTGCCAGTAGTATGGCTGTAAACACCGGGGAGCTGTTTTTT. Complete variable domain (other parts from reference TRBV19 and TRBJ2-2): DGGITQSPKYLFRKEGQNVTLSCEQNLNHDAMYWYRQDPGQGLRLIYYSQIVNDFQKGDIAEGYSVSREKKESFPLTVTSAQKNPTAFYLCASSMAVNTGELFFGEGSRLTVL.

The J gene is TRBJ2-1, the V gene TRBV5-8; D is perhaps TRBD2 (5 bases). CDR1 and CDR2 from the germline V gene are SGHTS and YDEGEE. CDR3 length equals 18 residues. V was pared by 0 bases and J by 0 bases, with 16 bases between. Here the CDR3 reads CASSLGRISRSSYNEQFF. The CDR3 nucleotides read TGTGCCAGCAGCTTGGGGAGGATATCTCGTAGCTCCTACAATGAGCAGTTCTTC.

The V call is TRBV12-5, the J call TRBJ1-1; no definite D call. Germline loops: CDR1 LGHNT, CDR2 FRNRAP. V lost 9 bases and J 6 bases, leaving 14 bases between the germline ends. This CDR3 contains 12 residues. The CDR3 spells CASGKSQAEAFF. As DNA, the CDR3 is TGTGCTAGCGGCAAAAGTCAGGCTGAAGCTTTCTTT.

The CDR3 nucleotides are TGCGCCAGCAGCTCGGACAGGGGGCAGACTGAAGCTTTCTTT. Its protein is CASSSDRGQTEAFF. V and J are TRBV5-1 and TRBJ1-1, with TRBD1 identical over 11 bases. The length of the CDR3 is 14 residues. Germline-derived CDR1 and CDR2 are SGHRS and YFSETQ. The V and J ends lost 3 bases and 5 bases, in that order; junction bases with no gene match: 3.

The chain is built from TRBV6-6 and TRBJ2-7, with 8 positions matching TRBD1. CDR3 length: 16 amino acids. V was clipped by 2 bases and J by 5 bases; unmatched bases: 11. Germline loops: CDR1 MNHNY, CDR2 SVGAGI (reference sequence). DNA for the CDR3: TGTGCCAGCAGTTACCCTCAAGGGACAGGTATCCACGAGCAGTACTTC. Protein: CASSYPQGTGIHEQYF.

The gene calls are TRBV9 and TRBJ2-5; 13 bases map to TRBD2. This CDR3 has 16 residues. Losses at the gene ends were 4 bases for V and 1 base for J; bases not matched to a gene: 4. Germline V lookup: CDR1 SGDLS, CDR2 YYNGEE. Here the CDR3 reads CASSNGLAGAQETQYF. The CDR3 DNA sequence: TGTGCCAGCAGCAACGGACTAGCGGGGGCCCAAGAGACCCAGTACTTC.

This chain connects TRBV7-2 to TRBJ1-2; the D is unclear. This CDR3 comprises 14 residues. Germline V gives CDR1 SGHTA, CDR2 FQGNSA. Trimming pared 6 bases from V and 1 base from J, leaving 12 bases between. The CDR3 here is CASSHIGDNYGYTF. The CDR3 bases are TGTGCCAGCAGTCACATCGGAGATAACTATGGCTACACCTTC.

This chain links TRBV18 with TRBJ2-5, with 7 nucleotides matching TRBD1. This CDR3 region has 15 residues. Germline CDR1 reads KGHSH; CDR2 reads LQKENI. The V gene end was trimmed by 3 bases and the J gene end by 1 base; junction bases not matched to a gene: 5. CDR3 in DNA: TGTGCCAGCTCACCCCAGACAGGGTCCCAAGAGACCCAGTACTTC. Protein: CASSPQTGSQETQYF.

The V and J genes are TRBV6-2 or TRBV6-3 and TRBJ2-3; a weak D match, TRBD2 (5 bases). V lost 6 bases, J lost 2 bases, and 12 bases lay in between. CDR3 size: 14 residues. Germline CDR1 and CDR2: MNHEY and SVGEGT. The CDR3 reads CASSSLAVTDTQYF. In DNA form, the CDR3 reads TGTGCCAGCAGCTCTCTAGCTGTCACAGATACGCAGTATTTT.